One and the same sample provided the 21 T cell receptor gamma chains below, sequenced in a study of gamma-delta chains in newborns, infants, children. TCRdb re-called clones from the reads using CATT. The table has over a thousand gamma-chain clones, about 66% seen once. The specimen was blood. These TCRs come from a child who was a newborn, infant or young child, either healthy, febrile or measles-vaccinated (not recorded which).

The CDR3 reads CALWGTELGKKIKVF. In nucleotides, the CDR3 is TGTGCCTTGTGGGGAACAGAGTTGGGCAAAAAAATCAAGGTATTT. J is TRGJP and V is TRGV9. Because TCRdb records no J gene, it was assigned here through a match of the DNA to germline. The germline V gene has CDR1 GITISATS and CDR2 ISYDGTV (reference sequence). The CDR3 runs 15 residues. Trimming cost V 5 bases and J 6 bases; bases outside gene matches: 4.

The rearrangement uses TRGV9 and TRGJP. Matching the DNA to germline supplied the J gene, which TCRdb does not give. The ends lost 0 bases at V and 5 bases at J; junction bases unmatched: 4. This CDR3 comprises 17 residues. Germline CDR1 reads GITISATS; CDR2 reads ISYDGTV (reference sequence). The CDR3 loop reads CALWEVRKELGKKIKVF. In DNA, the CDR3 is TGTGCCTTGTGGGAGGTGCGTAAAGAGTTGGGCAAAAAAATCAAGGTATTT.

Within the sample, this clone is large. This sample also contains other DNA sequences that code for the same CDR3. The V and J genes are TRGV9 and TRGJP. TCRdb supplies no J gene; here it was assigned by aligning the nucleotide sequence to germline. Germline V CDR1 and CDR2: GITISATS, ISYDGTV (reference sequence). The CDR3 spans 18 residues. Trimming removed 4 bases from V and 4 bases from J; junction bases left unmatched: 10. CDR3 residues: CALWDPTLQELGKKIKVF. As DNA, the CDR3 is TGTGCCTTGTGGGATCCGACACTACAAGAGTTGGGCAAAAAAATCAAGGTATTT.

V gene TRGV9 combines with J gene TRGJ1 or TRGJ2. TCRdb carries no J gene annotation; the J gene was assigned here by matching the DNA with germline. V gave up 9 bases and J gave up 8 bases; unmatched junction bases: 4. CDR3 size: 9 residues. In germline, CDR1 is GITISATS, CDR2 ISYDGTV (reference sequence). The CDR3 sequence: CALPDKKLF. The CDR3 DNA is TGTGCCTTGCCCGATAAGAAACTCTTT.

As regards this clone: This sample also contains other DNA sequences that code for the same CDR3. The chain employs TRGV9 and TRGJP. TCRdb carries no J gene annotation; the J gene was assigned here by matching the DNA with germline. Germline CDR1 and CDR2: GITISATS and ISYDGTV (reference sequence). V shed 2 bases and J 3 bases; nucleotides not matched to a gene: 4. CDR3 size: 17 residues. The CDR3 spells CALWEDPQELGKKIKVF. The CDR3 region has the DNA TGTGCCTTGTGGGAGGACCCGCAAGAGTTGGGCAAAAAAATCAAGGTATTT.

This clone was detected a few times. The CDR3 reads CALWDQPQELGKKIKVF. In DNA, the CDR3 is TGTGCCTTGTGGGACCAGCCGCAAGAGTTGGGCAAAAAAATCAAGGTATTT. The chain has TRGV9 and TRGJP. Here the J gene came from matching the DNA to germline, since TCRdb omits it. Losses at the gene ends were 4 bases for V and 3 bases for J; bases not matched to a gene: 6. CDR1 GITISATS and CDR2 ISYDGTV come from the germline V gene (reference sequence). The CDR3 consists of 17 residues.

J gene calling gave no result, while the V gene is TRGV9. The length of the CDR3 is 17 residues. From germline, CDR1 is GITISATS and CDR2 ISYDGTV (reference sequence). The CDR3 loop reads CALWEGSGELGKKIKVF. In DNA form, the CDR3 reads TGTGCCTTGTGGGAGGGGTCCGGAGAGTTGGGCAAAAAAATAAAGGTATTT.

The chain is built from TRGV9 and TRGJP. No J segment appears in TCRdb, so it was assigned here by matching the sequence to germline. Unmatched junction bases numbered 4, after V lost 4 bases and J lost 7 bases. CDR1 is GITISATS, CDR2 ISYDGTV, per germline (reference sequence). This CDR3 spans 15 amino acids. The CDR3: CALWDGELGKKIKVF. The CDR3 nucleotides read TGTGCCTTGTGGGATGGGGAGTTGGGCAAAAAAATCAAGGTATTT.

Comments on this clone: The same CDR3 arises from other DNA sequences in this sample as well. The rearrangement uses TRGV9 and TRGJP. TCRdb gives no J gene; it was assigned here by matching the DNA to germline. After removal of 0 bases from V and 7 bases from J, the junction contained 6 bases not matched to a gene. In germline, CDR1 is GITISATS, CDR2 ISYDGTV (reference sequence). The CDR3 extends over 17 amino acids. The CDR3 reads CALWEVQGELGKKIKVF. CDR3 DNA: TGTGCCTTGTGGGAGGTGCAGGGGGAGTTGGGCAAAAAAATCAAGGTATTT.

The rearrangement uses TRGV9 and TRGJ1 or TRGJ2. Here the J gene was assigned by germline matching of the DNA, as TCRdb has none. The CDR3 has 14 amino acids. CDR1 and CDR2 (germline): GITISATS, ISYDGTV (reference sequence). The trim removed 0 bases at V and 3 bases at J, leaving 5 bases unmatched. CDR3 sequence reads: CALWEVRGYYKKLF. DNA of the CDR3: TGTGCCTTGTGGGAGGTGCGGGGTTATTATAAGAAACTCTTT.

V is TRGV9 and J is TRGJP. The J gene was not available in TCRdb and was assigned here by matching the DNA to germline segments. The germline V gene encodes CDR1 GITISATS and CDR2 ISYDGTV (reference sequence). The CDR3 consists of 16 residues. The V segment lost 6 bases and the J segment 3 bases; nucleotides outside the gene matches: 5. The CDR3 loop is CALWRSQELGKKIKVF. The CDR3 bases are TGTGCCTTGTGGAGGTCGCAAGAGTTGGGCAAAAAAATCAAGGTATTT.

CDR3 nucleotide sequence: TGTGCCACCTGGGATGTTGGGTGGGCCAAGAATTATTATAAGAAACTCTTT. This gives the protein CATWDVGWAKNYYKKLF. The chain couples TRGV4 to TRGJ1 or TRGJ2. Germline matching of the DNA provided the J gene here, since TCRdb leaves it blank. Trimming removed 2 bases from V and 0 bases from J; junction bases left unmatched: 13. From germline, CDR1 is EGSTGY and CDR2 YDSYTSSV. The CDR3 covers 17 residues.

V gene TRGV9 combines with J gene TRGJP. Here the J gene came from matching the DNA to germline, since TCRdb omits it. Germline CDR1 reads GITISATS; CDR2 reads ISYDGTV (reference sequence). The CDR3 extends over 17 amino acids. V trimming: 0 bases; J trimming: 6 bases; junction bases outside the gene matches: 5. The CDR3 DNA reads as TGTGCCTTGTGGGAGGTGCTGGGAGAGTTGGGCAAAAAAATCAAGGTATTT. This gives the protein CALWEVLGELGKKIKVF.

This clone is labeled large. The same CDR3 can be traced to other DNA sequences in this sample. The V and J genes are TRGV9 and TRGJP. Here the J gene was assigned by germline matching of the DNA, as TCRdb has none. After removal of 1 base from V and 4 bases from J, the junction contained 4 bases not matched to a gene. Germline V lookup: CDR1 GITISATS, CDR2 ISYDGTV (reference sequence). This CDR3 is built from 17 residues. The CDR3 DNA reads as TGTGCCTTGTGGGAGGTCAATCAAGAGTTGGGCAAAAAAATCAAGGTATTT. This encodes CALWEVNQELGKKIKVF.

The rearrangement uses TRGV9 and TRGJP. As TCRdb names no J gene, one was assigned here on the basis of a DNA match to germline. V was clipped by 1 base and J by 2 bases; unmatched bases: 8. This CDR3 spans 19 amino acids. Germline V gene sequence: CDR1 GITISATS, CDR2 ISYDGTV (reference sequence). The DNA of the CDR3 is TGTGCCTTGTGGGAGGTTCCTACTCGGCAAGAGTTGGGCAAAAAAATCAAGGTATTT. This encodes CALWEVPTRQELGKKIKVF.

The chain has TRGV5 and TRGJ1 or TRGJ2. Because TCRdb records no J gene, it was assigned here through a match of the DNA to germline. This CDR3 contains 11 residues. Germline V CDR1 and CDR2: VINAFY, YDVSNSKD. The J segment lost 8 bases and the V segment lost 0 bases, leaving 1 base of the junction unmatched. The CDR3 sequence is CATWDRNKKLF. CDR3 coding DNA: TGTGCCACCTGGGACAGGAATAAGAAACTCTTT.

Here the CDR3 DNA reads TGTGCCTTGTGGGAGGTGGCGGATGAGTTGGGCAAAAAAATCAAGGTATTT. This codes for CALWEVADELGKKIKVF. This chain joins TRGV9 and TRGJP. No J segment appears in TCRdb, so it was assigned here by matching the sequence to germline. Germline V gene sequence: CDR1 GITISATS, CDR2 ISYDGTV (reference sequence). The CDR3 length is 17 residues. V shed 0 bases, J shed 7 bases, and the junction held 6 bases outside the gene matches.

CDR3 protein: CALWEALGKKIKVF. DNA for the CDR3: TGTGCCTTGTGGGAGGCGCTGGGCAAAAAAATCAAGGTATTT. V and J are TRGV9 and TRGJP. The J gene was not available in TCRdb and was assigned here by matching the DNA to germline segments. CDR1 is GITISATS, CDR2 ISYDGTV, per germline (reference sequence). The ends lost 2 bases at V and 11 bases at J; junction bases unmatched: 3. The CDR3 runs to 14 residues.

Note on this clone: This probably arose from a read error, given a far larger clone one base away. The sample contains more than one DNA sequence encoding this CDR3. This sequence joins TRGV9 and TRGJP. TCRdb gives no J gene; it was assigned here by matching the DNA to germline. Germline CDR1 GITISATS, CDR2 ISYDGTV (reference sequence). The ends lost 4 bases at V and 5 bases at J; junction bases unmatched: 2. This CDR3 contains 15 residues. CDR3 in amino acids: CALWDEELGKKIKVF. The DNA of the CDR3 is TGTGCCTTGTGGGACGAAGAGTTGGGCAAAAAAATCAAGGTATTT.

The rearrangement links TRGV9 to TRGJ1 or TRGJ2. The J gene, missing from TCRdb, was assigned here through DNA to germline matching. Trimming cost V 4 bases and J 7 bases; bases outside gene matches: 4. Germline values: CDR1 GITISATS, CDR2 ISYDGTV (reference sequence). The CDR3 totals 11 residues. CDR3 sequence: CALWDGYKKLF. DNA for the CDR3: TGTGCCTTGTGGGATGGATATAAGAAACTCTTT.

The chain is built from TRGV9 and TRGJP2. Germline matching of the DNA provided the J gene here, since TCRdb leaves it blank. Germline V CDR1 and CDR2: GITISATS, ISYDGTV (reference sequence). Trimming took 9 bases from V and 3 from J; bases not matched to a gene: 7. CDR3 length: 13 residues. This CDR3 is CALTFGSDWIKTF. CDR3 nucleotide sequence: TGTGCCTTGACATTTGGTAGTGATTGGATCAAGACGTTT.